This T cell receptor (beta chain) emerged from a study of blood T cell repertoires in COVID-19. Study information: The study drew acute and convalescent COVID-19 samples from the United States, Italy and Spain. From T cells, B-cell-depleted T cells, or PBMCs came the material, which was cDNA or gDNA.

Those enrolled in Seattle joined during active infection and were followed longitudinally afterward. The authors' processing: Counts of nucleated cells, estimated from reference gene primer amplification, were obtained. Here immunoSEQ multiplex PCR was the method, and the copy in TCRdb shows in-frame clones only, minus some. Clone size and V and J calls were adopted from that table, with D and trimming inferred from the DNA. Of nearly 25,000 clones listed, 80% to 90% are singletons. Sample: peripheral blood. The sequence came from a woman in her 70s with COVID-19, enrolled during active disease.

The CDR3 loop reads CASNGRRASGGTGELFF. CDR3 DNA sequence: TGTGCCAGCAACGGTCGCCGGGCTAGCGGTGGGACCGGGGAGCTGTTTTTT. This chain connects TRBV19 to TRBJ2-2; TRBD2 matches 7 bases. Looked up from germline, CDR1 is LNHDA and CDR2 is SQIVND (reference sequence). The V gene end was trimmed by 9 bases and the J gene end by 5 bases; junction bases not matched to a gene: 18. This CDR3 spans 17 amino acids.